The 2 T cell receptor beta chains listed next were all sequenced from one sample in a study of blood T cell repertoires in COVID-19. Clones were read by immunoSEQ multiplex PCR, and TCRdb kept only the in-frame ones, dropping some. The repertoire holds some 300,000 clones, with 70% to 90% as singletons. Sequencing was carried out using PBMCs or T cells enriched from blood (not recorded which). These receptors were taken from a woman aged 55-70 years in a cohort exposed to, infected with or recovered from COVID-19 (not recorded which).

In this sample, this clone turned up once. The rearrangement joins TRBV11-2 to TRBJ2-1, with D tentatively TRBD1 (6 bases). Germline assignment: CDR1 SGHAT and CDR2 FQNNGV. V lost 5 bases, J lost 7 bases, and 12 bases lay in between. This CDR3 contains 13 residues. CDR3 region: CASSITTGNEQFF. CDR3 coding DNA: TGTGCCAGCAGCATAACCACAGGGAATGAGCAGTTCTTC.

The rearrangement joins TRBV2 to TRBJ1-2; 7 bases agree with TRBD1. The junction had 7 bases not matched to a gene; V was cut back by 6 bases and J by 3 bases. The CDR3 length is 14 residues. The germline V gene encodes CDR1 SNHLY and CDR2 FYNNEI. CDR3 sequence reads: CASRYRGFDYGYTF. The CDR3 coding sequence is TGTGCCAGCAGGTACAGGGGTTTCGACTATGGCTACACCTTC.